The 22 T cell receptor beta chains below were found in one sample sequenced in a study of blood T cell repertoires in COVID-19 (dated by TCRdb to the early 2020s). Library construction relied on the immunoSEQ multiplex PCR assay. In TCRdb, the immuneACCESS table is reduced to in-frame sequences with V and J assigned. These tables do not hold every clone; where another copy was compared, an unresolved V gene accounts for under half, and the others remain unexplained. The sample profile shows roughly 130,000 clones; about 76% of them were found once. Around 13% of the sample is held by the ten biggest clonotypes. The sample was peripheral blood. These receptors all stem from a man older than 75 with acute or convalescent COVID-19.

Here the CDR3 reads CATSRLGGQETQYF. The CDR3 nucleotides read TGTGCCACCAGCAGACTGGGAGGCCAAGAGACCCAGTACTTC. The V gene is TRBV15, the J gene TRBJ2-5, with a weak D call TRBD2 (6 bases). The CDR3 contains 14 residues. CDR1 and CDR2 (germline): LNHNV, YYDKDF (reference sequence). Trimming cost V 2 bases and J 1 base, with 8 bases left between them.

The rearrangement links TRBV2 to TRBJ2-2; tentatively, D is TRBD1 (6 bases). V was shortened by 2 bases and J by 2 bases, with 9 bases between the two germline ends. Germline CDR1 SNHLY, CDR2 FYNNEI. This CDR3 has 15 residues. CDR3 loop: CASSEYRANTGELFF. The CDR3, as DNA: TGTGCCAGCAGTGAATACAGGGCCAACACCGGGGAGCTGTTTTTT. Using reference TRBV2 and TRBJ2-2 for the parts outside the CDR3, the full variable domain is EPEVTQTPSHQVTQMGQEVILRCVPISNHLYFYWYRQILGQKVEFLVSFYNNEISEKSEIFDDQFSVERPDGSNFTLKIRSTKLEDSAMYFCASSEYRANTGELFFGEGSRLTVL.

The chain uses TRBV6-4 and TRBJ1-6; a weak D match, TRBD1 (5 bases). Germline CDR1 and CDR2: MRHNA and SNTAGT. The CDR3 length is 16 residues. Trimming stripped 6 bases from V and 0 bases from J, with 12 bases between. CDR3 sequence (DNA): TGTGCCAGCAGAAAACAGGTTAGCTCCTATAATTCACCCCTCCACTTT. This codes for CASRKQVSSYNSPLHF.

CDR3 loop: CASSEGTLYNEQFF. The CDR3 DNA follows: TGTGCCAGCAGCGAGGGGACTCTGTACAATGAGCAGTTCTTC. V is TRBV9 and J is TRBJ2-1; D might be TRBD2 (6 bases). The germline V and J ends were trimmed by 3 bases and 4 bases, with 11 bases remaining between them. This CDR3 contains 14 residues. The germline CDR1 and CDR2 sequences are SGDLS and YYNGEE.

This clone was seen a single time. The CDR3 nucleotides read TGCAGTGCTAGTGGGACTAGCGGGGGACCGGGGGAGACCCAGTACTTC. Its protein is CSASGTSGGPGETQYF. The chain employs TRBV20-1 and TRBJ2-5; 14 positions agree with TRBD2. After removal of 3 bases from V and 5 bases from J, the junction contained 8 bases not matched to a gene. Germline CDR1 reads DFQATT; CDR2 reads SNEGSKA (reference sequence). The CDR3 has 16 residues.

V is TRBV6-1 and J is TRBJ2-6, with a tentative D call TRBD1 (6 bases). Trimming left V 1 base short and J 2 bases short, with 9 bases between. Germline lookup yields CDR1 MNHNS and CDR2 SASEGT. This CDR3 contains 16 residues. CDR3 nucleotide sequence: TGTGCCAGCAGTGAAGGGACAGCCCCTGGGGCCAACGTCCTGACTTTC. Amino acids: CASSEGTAPGANVLTF.

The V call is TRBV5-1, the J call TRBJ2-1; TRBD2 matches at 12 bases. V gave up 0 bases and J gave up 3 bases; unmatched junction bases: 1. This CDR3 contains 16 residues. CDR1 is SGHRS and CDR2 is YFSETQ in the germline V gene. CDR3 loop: CASSLGLAGVYNEQFF. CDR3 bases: TGCGCCAGCAGCTTGGGACTAGCGGGGGTCTACAATGAGCAGTTCTTC. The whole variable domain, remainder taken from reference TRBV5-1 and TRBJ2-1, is KAGVTQTPRYLIKTRGQQVTLSCSPISGHRSVSWYQQTPGQGLQFLFEYFSETQRNKGNFPGRFSGRQFSNSRSEMNVSTLELGDSALYLCASSLGLAGVYNEQFFGPGTRLTVL.

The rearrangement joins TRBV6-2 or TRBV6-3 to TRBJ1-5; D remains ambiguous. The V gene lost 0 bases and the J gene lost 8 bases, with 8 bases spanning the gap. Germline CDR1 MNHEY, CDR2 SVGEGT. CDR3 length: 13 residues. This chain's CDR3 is CASSYSRVEPQHF. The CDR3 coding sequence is TGTGCCAGCAGTTACTCCCGGGTGGAGCCCCAGCATTTT.

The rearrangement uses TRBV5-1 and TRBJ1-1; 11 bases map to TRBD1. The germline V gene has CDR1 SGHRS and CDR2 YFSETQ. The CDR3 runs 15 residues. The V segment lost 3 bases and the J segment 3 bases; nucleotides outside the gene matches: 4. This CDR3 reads CASSSLGQGDTEAFF. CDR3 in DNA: TGCGCCAGCAGCTCCCTGGGACAGGGGGACACTGAAGCTTTCTTT.

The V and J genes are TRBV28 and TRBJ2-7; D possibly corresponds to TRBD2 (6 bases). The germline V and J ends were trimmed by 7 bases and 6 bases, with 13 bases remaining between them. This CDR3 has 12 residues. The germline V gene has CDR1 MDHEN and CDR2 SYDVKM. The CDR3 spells CASTSQGGEQYF. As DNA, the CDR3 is TGTGCCAGCACCTCTCAGGGAGGCGAGCAGTACTTC.

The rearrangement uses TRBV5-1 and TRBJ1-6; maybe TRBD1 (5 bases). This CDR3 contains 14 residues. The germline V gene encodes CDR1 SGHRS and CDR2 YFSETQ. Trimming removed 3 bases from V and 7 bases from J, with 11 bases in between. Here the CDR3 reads CASSSAGWNSPLHF. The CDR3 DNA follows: TGCGCCAGCAGCTCTGCAGGGTGGAATTCACCCCTCCACTTT.

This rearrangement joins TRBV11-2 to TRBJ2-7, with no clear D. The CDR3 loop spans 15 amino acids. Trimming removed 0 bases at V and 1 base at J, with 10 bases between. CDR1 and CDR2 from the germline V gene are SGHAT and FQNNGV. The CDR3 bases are TGTGCCAGCAGCTTAGACAGGCCCCTTTCCTACGAGCAGTACTTC. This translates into CASSLDRPLSYEQYF.

CDR3 DNA sequence: TGTGCCAGCAGCTTCCCGGGACAGGGGGCTATTGGCTACACCTTC. As protein: CASSFPGQGAIGYTF. The J gene is TRBJ1-2, the V gene TRBV7-8; 12 nucleotides match TRBD1. The CDR3 is 15 amino acids. Germline loops: CDR1 SGHVS, CDR2 FQNEAQ. J lost 7 bases, V lost 3 bases, and 6 bases had no gene match.

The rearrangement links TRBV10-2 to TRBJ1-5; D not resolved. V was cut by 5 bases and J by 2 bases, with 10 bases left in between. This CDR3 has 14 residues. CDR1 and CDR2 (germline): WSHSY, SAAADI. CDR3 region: CASSFGSGNQPQHF. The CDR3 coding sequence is TGCGCCAGCAGTTTCGGTTCCGGCAATCAGCCCCAGCATTTT.

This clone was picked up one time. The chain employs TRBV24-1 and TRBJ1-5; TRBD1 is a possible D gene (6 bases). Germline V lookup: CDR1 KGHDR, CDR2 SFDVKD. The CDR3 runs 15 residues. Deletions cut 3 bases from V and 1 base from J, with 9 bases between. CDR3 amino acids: CATSDTQGSNQPQHF. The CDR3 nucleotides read TGTGCCACCAGTGATACGCAGGGGAGCAATCAGCCCCAGCATTTT.

CDR3 residues: CASSLVSGPGNTIYF. The CDR3 DNA sequence: TGTGCCAGCAGCTTAGTCTCCGGTCCCGGAAACACCATATATTTT. The chain uses TRBV7-2 and TRBJ1-3, with unresolved D. The CDR3 contains 15 residues. Germline V gene sequence: CDR1 SGHTA, CDR2 FQGNSA. Trimming shortened V by 1 base and J by 4 bases, and 11 bases separated the two germline ends.

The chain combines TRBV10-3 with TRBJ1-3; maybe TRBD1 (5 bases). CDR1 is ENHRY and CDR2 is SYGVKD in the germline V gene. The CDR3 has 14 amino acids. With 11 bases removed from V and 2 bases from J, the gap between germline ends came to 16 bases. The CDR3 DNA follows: TGTGCCCAGCGGGGCAGCGAAGCTGGAAACACCATATATTTT. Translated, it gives CAQRGSEAGNTIYF.

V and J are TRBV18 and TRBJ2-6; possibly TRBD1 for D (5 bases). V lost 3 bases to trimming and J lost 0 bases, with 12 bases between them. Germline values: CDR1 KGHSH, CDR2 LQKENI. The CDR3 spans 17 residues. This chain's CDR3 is CASSPRDSLSGANVLTF. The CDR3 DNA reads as TGTGCCAGCTCACCTCGAGACAGCCTCTCTGGGGCCAACGTCCTGACTTTC.

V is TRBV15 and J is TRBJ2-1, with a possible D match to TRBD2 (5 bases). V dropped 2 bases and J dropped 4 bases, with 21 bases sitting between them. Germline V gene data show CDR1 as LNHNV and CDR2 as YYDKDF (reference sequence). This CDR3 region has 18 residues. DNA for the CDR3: TGTGCCACCAGCAGATCCCCAACTCCGGGGAGAAGGTACAATGAGCAGTTCTTC. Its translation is CATSRSPTPGRRYNEQFF.

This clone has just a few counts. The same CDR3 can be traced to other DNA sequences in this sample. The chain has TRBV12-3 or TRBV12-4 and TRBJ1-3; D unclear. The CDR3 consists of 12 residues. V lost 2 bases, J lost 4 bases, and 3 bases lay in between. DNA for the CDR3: TGTGCCAGCAGTTTAAGCGGAAACACCATATATTTT. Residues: CASSLSGNTIYF.

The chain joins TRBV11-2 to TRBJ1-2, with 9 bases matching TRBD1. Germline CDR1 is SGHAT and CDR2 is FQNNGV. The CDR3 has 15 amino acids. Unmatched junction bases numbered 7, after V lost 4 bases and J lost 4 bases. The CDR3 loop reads CASSSYPTGGYGYTF. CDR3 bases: TGTGCCAGCAGCTCCTACCCGACAGGGGGCTATGGCTACACCTTC.

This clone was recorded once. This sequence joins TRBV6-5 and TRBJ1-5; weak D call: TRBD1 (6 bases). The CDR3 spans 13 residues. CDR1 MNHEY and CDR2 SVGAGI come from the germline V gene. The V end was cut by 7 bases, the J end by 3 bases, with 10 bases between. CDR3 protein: CASKRGINQPQHF. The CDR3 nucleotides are TGTGCCAGCAAAAGGGGGATCAATCAGCCCCAGCATTTT.